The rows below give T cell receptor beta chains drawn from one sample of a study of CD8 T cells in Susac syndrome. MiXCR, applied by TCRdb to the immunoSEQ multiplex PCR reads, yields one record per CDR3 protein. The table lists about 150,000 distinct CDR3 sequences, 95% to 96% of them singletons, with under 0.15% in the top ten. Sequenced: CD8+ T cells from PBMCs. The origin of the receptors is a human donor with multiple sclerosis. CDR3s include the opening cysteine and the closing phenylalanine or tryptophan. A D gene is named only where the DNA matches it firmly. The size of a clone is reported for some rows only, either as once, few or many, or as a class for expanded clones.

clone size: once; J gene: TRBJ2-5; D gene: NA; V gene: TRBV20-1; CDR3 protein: CSARLSRGSETQYF; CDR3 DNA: TGCAGTGCTAGATTGAGTCGGGGTAGTGAGACCCAGTACTTC
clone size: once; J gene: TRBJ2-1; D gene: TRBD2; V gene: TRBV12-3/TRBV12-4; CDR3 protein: CASSHRLAGEDEQFF; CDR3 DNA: TGTGCCAGCAGCCACCGACTAGCGGGGGAGGATGAGCAGTTCTTC
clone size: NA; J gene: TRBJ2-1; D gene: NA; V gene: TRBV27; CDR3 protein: CASSLFLNNEQFF; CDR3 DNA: TGTGCCAGCAGTTTATTTTTGAACAATGAGCAGTTCTTC
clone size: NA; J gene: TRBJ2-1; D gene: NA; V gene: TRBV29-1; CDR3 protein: CSVPQRDEQFF; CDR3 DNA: TGCAGCGTTCCACAGAGGGATGAGCAGTTCTTC
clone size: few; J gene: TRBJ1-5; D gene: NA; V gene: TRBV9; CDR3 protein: CASGGGNQPQHF; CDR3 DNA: TGTGCCAGCGGGGGTGGCAATCAGCCCCAGCATTTT
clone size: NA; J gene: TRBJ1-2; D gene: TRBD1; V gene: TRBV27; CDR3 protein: CASSLSPQGDGYTF; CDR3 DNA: TGTGCCAGCAGTTTATCGCCTCAGGGGGATGGCTACACCTTC
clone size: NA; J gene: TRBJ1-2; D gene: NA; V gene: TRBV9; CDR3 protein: CASSVEGVNGYTF; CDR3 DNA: TGTGCCAGCAGCGTAGAAGGGGTTAATGGCTACACCTTC
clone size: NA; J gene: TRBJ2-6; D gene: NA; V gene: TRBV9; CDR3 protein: CASSVGSYSGANVLTF; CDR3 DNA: TGTGCCAGCAGCGTAGGAAGCTACTCTGGGGCCAACGTCCTGACTTTC
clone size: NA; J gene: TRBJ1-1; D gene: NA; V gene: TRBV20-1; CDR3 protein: CSAPQVRVTGGAFF; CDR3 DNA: TGCAGTGCTCCTCAGGTTCGAGTAACAGGCGGAGCTTTCTTT
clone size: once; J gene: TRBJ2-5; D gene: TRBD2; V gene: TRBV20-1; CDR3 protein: CSARASSGALQETQYF; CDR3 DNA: TGCAGTGCTAGAGCTTCCAGCGGGGCCCTGCAAGAGACCCAGTACTTC
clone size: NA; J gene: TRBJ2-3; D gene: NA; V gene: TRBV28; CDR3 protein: CASTSGRVTDTQYF; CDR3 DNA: TGTGCCAGCACCTCGGGCAGGGTTACAGATACGCAGTATTTT
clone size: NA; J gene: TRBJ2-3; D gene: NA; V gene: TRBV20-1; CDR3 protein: CSATSPGSSSTDTQYF; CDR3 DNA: TGCAGTGCGACCTCACCCGGGTCCTCTAGCACAGATACGCAGTATTTT
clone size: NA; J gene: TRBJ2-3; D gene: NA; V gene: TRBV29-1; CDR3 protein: CSVVVVPAADTQYF; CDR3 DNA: TGCAGCGTTGTCGTGGTCCCTGCCGCAGATACGCAGTATTTT
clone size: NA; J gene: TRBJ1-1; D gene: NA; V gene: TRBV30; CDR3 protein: CAWSEGQLSEAFF; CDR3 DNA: TGTGCCTGGAGTGAGGGCCAGTTGAGTGAAGCTTTCTTT
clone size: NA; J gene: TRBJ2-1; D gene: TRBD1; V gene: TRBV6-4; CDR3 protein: CASSDSGTGGNEQFF; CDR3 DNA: TGTGCCAGCAGTGACTCCGGGACAGGGGGCAATGAGCAGTTCTTC
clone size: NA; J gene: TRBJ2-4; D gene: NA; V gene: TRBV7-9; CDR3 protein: CASSSQGGAKNIQYF; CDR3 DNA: TGTGCCAGCAGCTCACAGGGTGGGGCCAAAAACATTCAGTACTTC
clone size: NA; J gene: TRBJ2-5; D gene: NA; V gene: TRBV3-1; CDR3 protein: CASSAETQYF; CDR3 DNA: TGTGCCAGCAGTGCAGAGACCCAGTACTTC
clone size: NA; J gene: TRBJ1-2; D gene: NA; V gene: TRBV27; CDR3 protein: CASSLGVSAEGYTF; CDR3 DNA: TGTGCCAGCAGTTTAGGGGTATCCGCTGAAGGCTACACCTTC
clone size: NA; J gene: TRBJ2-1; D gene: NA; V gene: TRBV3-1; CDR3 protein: CASSPARGPYYNEQFF; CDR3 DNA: TGTGCCAGCAGCCCTGCCCGGGGACCTTACTACAATGAGCAGTTCTTC
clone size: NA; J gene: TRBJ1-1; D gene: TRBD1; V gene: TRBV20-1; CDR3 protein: CSAAQGDTDTEAFF; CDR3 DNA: TGCAGTGCTGCACAGGGGGATACGGACACTGAAGCTTTCTTT
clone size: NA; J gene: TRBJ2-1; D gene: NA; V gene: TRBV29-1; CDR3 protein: CSVYGGLVSFF; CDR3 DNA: TGCAGCGTTTACGGGGGGCTTGTATCGTTCTTC
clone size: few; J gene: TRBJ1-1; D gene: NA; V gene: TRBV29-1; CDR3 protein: CSVGTGMNTEAFF; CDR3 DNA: TGCAGCGTTGGGACGGGGATGAACACTGAAGCTTTCTTT
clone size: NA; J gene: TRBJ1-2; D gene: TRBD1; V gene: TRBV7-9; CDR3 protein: CASSLAEGAAFDGYTF; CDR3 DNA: TGTGCCAGCAGCTTAGCGGAGGGGGCTGCCTTTGATGGCTACACCTTC
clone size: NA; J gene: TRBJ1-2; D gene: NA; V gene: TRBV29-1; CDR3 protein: CSVDPGPANYGYTF; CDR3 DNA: TGCAGCGTTGACCCGGGACCGGCTAACTATGGCTACACCTTC
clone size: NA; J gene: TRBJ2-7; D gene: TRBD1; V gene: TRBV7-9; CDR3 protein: CASSLARQGVSYEQYF; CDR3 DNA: TGTGCCAGCAGCTTAGCTCGACAGGGGGTTTCCTACGAGCAGTACTTC
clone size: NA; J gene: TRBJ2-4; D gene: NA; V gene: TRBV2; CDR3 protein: CASSEGPLENIQYF; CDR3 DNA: TGTGCCAGCAGTGAAGGCCCCCTTGAAAACATTCAGTACTTC
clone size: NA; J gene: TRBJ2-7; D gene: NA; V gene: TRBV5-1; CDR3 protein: CASSLNPDEQYF; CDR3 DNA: TGCGCCAGCAGCTTGAATCCCGACGAGCAGTACTTC
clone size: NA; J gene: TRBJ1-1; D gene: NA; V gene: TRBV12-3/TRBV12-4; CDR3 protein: CASSFGFAEAFF; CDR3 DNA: TGTGCCAGCAGTTTCGGATTTGCTGAAGCTTTCTTT
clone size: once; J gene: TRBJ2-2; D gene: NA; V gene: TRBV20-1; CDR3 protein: CSALMLGAGELFF; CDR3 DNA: TGCAGTGCTCTCATGCTGGGGGCCGGGGAGCTGTTTTTT